One sample yielded the 12 T cell receptor beta chains listed below, sequenced in a study of OX40 agonist ivuxolimab in advanced cancers. Assay used: immunoSEQ multiplex PCR; TCRdb lists only in-frame clones, some missing. The table includes 50,000 or so clones, approximately 83% detected once. The sample consisted of CD4+ or CD8+ T cells sorted from blood, taken in a trial of the OX40 agonist ivuxolimab. All receptors come from an adult with an advanced solid tumor such as melanoma, head and neck, liver or kidney cancer.

This chain uses TRBV29-1 with TRBJ1-2, with D perhaps matching TRBD1 (6 bases). Deletions cut 4 bases from V and 4 bases from J, with 13 bases between. Germline V gene lookup returns CDR1 SQVTM and CDR2 ANQGSEA. This CDR3 spans 13 amino acids. The CDR3 reads CSVVGGFGYGYTF. In nucleotides, the CDR3 is TGCAGCGTTGTAGGGGGTTTCGGCTATGGCTACACCTTC.

V gene TRBV28 combines with J gene TRBJ2-7; no definite D call. CDR1 and CDR2 (germline): MDHEN, SYDVKM. This CDR3 comprises 14 residues. Trimming shortened V by 4 bases and J by 2 bases, and 12 bases separated the two germline ends. The CDR3 DNA reads TGTGCCAGCAGTTCCTTAATGGGGACCTACGAGCAGTACTTC. As protein: CASSSLMGTYEQYF.

This rearrangement joins TRBV6-6 to TRBJ2-7; maybe TRBD2 (7 bases). The CDR3 contains 15 residues. Germline CDR1 MNHNY, CDR2 SVGAGI (reference sequence). The V end was cut by 6 bases, the J end by 5 bases, with 20 bases between. This CDR3 is CASSPRGAAYDEQYF. The CDR3 region has the DNA TGTGCCAGCAGCCCACGGGGGGCGGCCTACGACGAGCAGTACTTC.

This clone was picked up one time. This chain links TRBV9 with TRBJ2-7; TRBD1 or TRBD2 may be the D gene (6 bases each). In germline, CDR1 is SGDLS, CDR2 YYNGEE. This CDR3 is 14 amino acids long. V was trimmed by 3 bases and J by 2 bases, leaving 12 bases between them. The CDR3 reads CASSEGGQAYEQYF. The DNA of the CDR3 is TGTGCCAGCAGCGAGGGGGGCCAGGCCTACGAGCAGTACTTC.

This chain links TRBV5-4 with TRBJ1-1; a possible D gene is TRBD1 (6 bases). The CDR3 contains 16 residues. The V end lost 6 bases, the J end lost 0 bases, and 18 bases lay between the germline ends. CDR1 SGHNT and CDR2 YYREEE come from the germline V gene (reference sequence). The CDR3 loop is CASNPDSSGLNTEAFF. CDR3 DNA sequence: TGTGCCAGCAATCCGGACAGTTCGGGATTGAACACTGAAGCTTTCTTT.

This rearrangement joins TRBV7-3 to TRBJ2-3, with D possibly TRBD1 on 6 matching bases. Germline CDR1 reads SGHTA; CDR2 reads FQGTGA. V was pared by 2 bases and J by 5 bases, with 14 bases between. The CDR3 length is 15 residues. CDR3 sequence reads: CASSLAGTRGDTQYF. DNA of the CDR3: TGTGCCAGCAGCTTAGCAGGGACAAGGGGAGATACGCAGTATTTT. Variable domain in full (rest from reference TRBV7-3 and TRBJ2-3): GAGVSQTPSNKVTEKGKYVELRCDPISGHTALYWYRQSLGQGPEFLIYFQGTGAADDSGLPNDRFFAVRPEGSVSTLKIQRTERGDSAVYLCASSLAGTRGDTQYFGPGTRLTVL.

This sequence joins TRBV27 and TRBJ1-5; the D is unclear. The V end lost 2 bases, the J end lost 0 bases, and 5 bases lay between the germline ends. The germline V gene encodes CDR1 MNHEY and CDR2 SMNVEV (reference sequence). This CDR3 contains 14 residues. The CDR3 region has the DNA TGTGCCAGCAGTTTAAGGGATAGCAATCAGCCCCAGCATTTT. Translating it yields CASSLRDSNQPQHF.

The CDR3 loop is CASSPQGIYTDTQYF. The CDR3 DNA reads TGTGCCAGCAGTCCACAGGGGATCTACACAGATACGCAGTATTTT. V is TRBV27 and J is TRBJ2-3, with TRBD1 identical over 7 bases. Looked up from germline, CDR1 is MNHEY and CDR2 is SMNVEV (reference sequence). CDR3 length: 15 residues. Trimming at V came to 5 bases and at J to 2 bases, leaving 7 bases not matched to a gene.

CDR3 residues: CASTLAGGDGTGELFF. For the CDR3, the DNA is TGTGCCAGCACCCTAGCAGGGGGCGATGGAACCGGGGAGCTGTTTTTT. The chain recombines TRBV7-3 with TRBJ2-2, with 8 bases identical to TRBD1. This CDR3 spans 16 amino acids. Germline CDR1 SGHTA, CDR2 FQGTGA. The V and J ends lost 7 bases and 5 bases, in that order; junction bases with no gene match: 12.

CDR3: CASIGTGYRYEQFF. The CDR3 DNA is TGTGCCAGCATCGGGACAGGGTACCGGTATGAGCAGTTCTTC. This rearrangement joins TRBV5-6 to TRBJ2-1, with TRBD1 matching 9 bases. The trim removed 6 bases at V and 8 bases at J, leaving 9 bases unmatched. The CDR3 runs 14 residues. The germline V gene has CDR1 SGHDT and CDR2 YYEEEE.

This rearrangement joins TRBV19 to TRBJ1-6; 7 positions match TRBD1. Germline CDR1 LNHDA, CDR2 SQIVND (reference sequence). With 5 bases clipped from V and 1 base from J, the junction kept 8 bases outside the gene matches. The CDR3 consists of 17 residues. The CDR3 loop is CASSGNRGNSYNSPLHF. CDR3 sequence (DNA): TGTGCCAGTAGTGGTAACAGGGGAAATTCCTATAATTCACCCCTCCACTTT. The entire variable domain, with the rest obtained from reference TRBV19 and TRBJ1-6, is as follows: DGGITQSPKYLFRKEGQNVTLSCEQNLNHDAMYWYRQDPGQGLRLIYYSQIVNDFQKGDIAEGYSVSREKKESFPLTVTSAQKNPTAFYLCASSGNRGNSYNSPLHFGNGTRLTVT.

This clone was seen a single time. V usage is TRBV5-3 and J usage is TRBJ1-4; D remains unclear. TRBV5-3 is labeled an ORF, and its function is uncertain. This CDR3 has 15 residues. Trimming cost V 0 bases and J 4 bases, with 10 bases left between them. This CDR3 is CARSLAEARNEKLFF. The CDR3 DNA is TGTGCCAGAAGCTTGGCAGAAGCCCGTAATGAAAAACTGTTTTTT.